Sequencing of this T cell receptor (beta chain) was carried out in a study of cytomegalovirus exposure and HLA in healthy donors. Study findings and constraints: Associated with cytomegalovirus, according to the listing, were about 160 TCR beta chains.

In the case of this clone: The antigen is not known.

Germline V gene data show CDR1 as MNHEY and CDR2 as SVGAGI. This CDR3 is built from 15 residues. The V gene lost 4 bases and the J gene lost 10 bases, with 17 bases spanning the gap. PCR amplification relied on 60 Vbeta primers (plus 13 Jbeta primers). Clones were sequenced by immunoSEQ multiplex PCR, and TCRdb holds only the in-frame ones, with some missing. Here the sample spans 55,000 to 75,000 clones, 65% to 75% being singletons. The chain has TRBV6-5 and TRBJ1-6; tentatively, D is TRBD1 (5 bases). This receptor was taken from a man aged 30 to 39 in good health and CMV-seropositive. The sample consisted of PBMCs. The CDR3 DNA reads as TGTGCCAGCAGTTTGGGGGGAGGGACGGGCTCACCCCTCCACTTT. It specifies CASSLGGGTGSPLHF.